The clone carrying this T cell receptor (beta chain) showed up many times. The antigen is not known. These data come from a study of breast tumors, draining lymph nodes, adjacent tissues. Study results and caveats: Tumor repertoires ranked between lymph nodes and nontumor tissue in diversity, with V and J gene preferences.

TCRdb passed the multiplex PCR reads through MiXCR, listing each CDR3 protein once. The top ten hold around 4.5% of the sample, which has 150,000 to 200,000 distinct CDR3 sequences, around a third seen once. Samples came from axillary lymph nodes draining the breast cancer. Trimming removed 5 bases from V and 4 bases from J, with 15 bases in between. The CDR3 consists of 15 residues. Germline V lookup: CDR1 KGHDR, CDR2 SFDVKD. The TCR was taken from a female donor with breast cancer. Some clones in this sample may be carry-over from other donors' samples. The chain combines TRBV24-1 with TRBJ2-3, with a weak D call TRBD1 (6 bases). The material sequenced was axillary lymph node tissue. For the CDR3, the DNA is TGTGCCACCAGTGCCGTGGGGCCAGGGGCAGATACGCAGTATTTT. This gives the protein CATSAVGPGADTQYF.